Sequencing of this T cell receptor (beta chain) was carried out in a study of T cell repertoires in cytomegalovirus infection. About the research overall: Matching HLA type and CMV infection were both indicated by public TCR beta signatures.

In germline, CDR1 is MNHEY, CDR2 SMNVEV (reference sequence). With 10 bases clipped from V and 7 bases from J, the junction kept 21 bases outside the gene matches. CDR3 length equals 16 residues. Study-wide results and caveats: Across the ex vivo response, the dominant clonotypes were HLA-C-restricted CMV-specific TCR beta clonotypes. Adding up the frequency of public TCR beta families identified people who carried CMV plus the relevant HLA.

In regard to this clonotype: Its antigen remains unknown.

Using its own MiXCR run on the reads, TCRdb lists one record per CDR3 protein. The sample consists of 150,000 to 200,000 distinct CDR3 sequences, approximately 15% of them appearing once. Sequences were obtained from PBMCs. This clonotype was obtained from a human donor in good health (CMV status not recorded). Some clones in this sample may be carry-over from other donors' samples. The chain links TRBV27 to TRBJ1-2, with TRBD1 matching over 7 bases. The CDR3 DNA reads TGTGCCACCTACCAAACCGGGACAGTGATTTCGGCTGGCTACACCTTC. It yields the protein CATYQTGTVISAGYTF.